This T cell receptor beta chain was sequenced during a study of technical replicates of blood from several donors. V lost 0 bases and J lost 4; bases outside the gene matches: 7. Germline CDR1 is LGHNA and CDR2 is YNFKEQ. The CDR3 is 17 amino acids. The protocol was immunoSEQ multiplex PCR, while the TCRdb copy is restricted to in-frame clones and leaves out a portion. In the table there are about 80,000 clones, around 90% of which are singletons. The V and J genes are TRBV4-2 and TRBJ2-5; 11 bases match TRBD2. The TCR sequence derives from a human donor in good health. Sequencing was carried out using T cells isolated from PBMCs. The CDR3 protein is CASSQDLRLAGGETQYF. The CDR3 DNA follows: TGTGCCAGCAGCCAAGACCTGCGGCTAGCGGGAGGAGAGACCCAGTACTTC.